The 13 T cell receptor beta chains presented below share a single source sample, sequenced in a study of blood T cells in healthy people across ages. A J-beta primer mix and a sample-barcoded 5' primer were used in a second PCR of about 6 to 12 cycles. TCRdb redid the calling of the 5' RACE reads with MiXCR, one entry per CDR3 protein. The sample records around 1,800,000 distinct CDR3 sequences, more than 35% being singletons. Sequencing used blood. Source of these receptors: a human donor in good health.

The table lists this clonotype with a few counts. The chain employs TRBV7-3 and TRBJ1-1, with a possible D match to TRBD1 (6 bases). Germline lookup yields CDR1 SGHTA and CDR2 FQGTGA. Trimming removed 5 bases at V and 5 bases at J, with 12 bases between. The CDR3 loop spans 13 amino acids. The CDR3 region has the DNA TGTGCCAGCAGCCCCCGGGGGCTTACTGAAGCTTTCTTT. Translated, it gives CASSPRGLTEAFF.

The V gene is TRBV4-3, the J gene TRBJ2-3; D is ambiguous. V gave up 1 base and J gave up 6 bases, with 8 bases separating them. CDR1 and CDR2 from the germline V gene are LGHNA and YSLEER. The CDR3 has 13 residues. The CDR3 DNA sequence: TGCGCCAGCAGCCAAGTAGATCGGGATACGCAGTATTTT. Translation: CASSQVDRDTQYF.

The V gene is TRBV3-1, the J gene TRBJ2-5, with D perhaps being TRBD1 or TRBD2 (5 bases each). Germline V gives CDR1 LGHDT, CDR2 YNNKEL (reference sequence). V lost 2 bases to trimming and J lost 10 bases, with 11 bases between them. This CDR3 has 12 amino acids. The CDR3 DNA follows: TGTGCCAGCAGCCAACGGGGTGACAGCCAGTACTTC. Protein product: CASSQRGDSQYF.

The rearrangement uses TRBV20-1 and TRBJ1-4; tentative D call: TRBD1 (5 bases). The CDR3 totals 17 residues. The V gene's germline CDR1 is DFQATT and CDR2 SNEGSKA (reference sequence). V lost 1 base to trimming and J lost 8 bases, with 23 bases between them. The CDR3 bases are TGCAGTGCTAGAGGGGAACTGGGACGGGGATCGAGCGAAAAACTGTTTTTT. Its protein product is CSARGELGRGSSEKLFF.

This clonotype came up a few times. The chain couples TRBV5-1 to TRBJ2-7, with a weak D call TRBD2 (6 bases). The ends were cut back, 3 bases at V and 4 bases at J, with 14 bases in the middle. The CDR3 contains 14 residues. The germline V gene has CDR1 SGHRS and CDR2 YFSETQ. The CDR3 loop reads CASSSSWDSYEQYF. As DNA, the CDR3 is TGCGCCAGCAGCTCATCCTGGGACTCTTACGAGCAGTACTTC.

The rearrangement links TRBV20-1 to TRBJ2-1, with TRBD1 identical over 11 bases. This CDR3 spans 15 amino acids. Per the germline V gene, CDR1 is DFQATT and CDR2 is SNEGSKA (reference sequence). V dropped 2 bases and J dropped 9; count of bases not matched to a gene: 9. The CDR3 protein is CSARRFHGTGGEQFF. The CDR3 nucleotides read TGCAGTGCTAGACGTTTCCACGGGACAGGGGGTGAGCAGTTCTTC.

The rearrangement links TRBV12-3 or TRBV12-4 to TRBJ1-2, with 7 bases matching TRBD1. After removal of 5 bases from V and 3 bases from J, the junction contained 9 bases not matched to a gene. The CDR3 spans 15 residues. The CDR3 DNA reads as TGTGCCAGCAGTCCAAGGGACAGACTTTACTATGGCTACACCTTC. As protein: CASSPRDRLYYGYTF.

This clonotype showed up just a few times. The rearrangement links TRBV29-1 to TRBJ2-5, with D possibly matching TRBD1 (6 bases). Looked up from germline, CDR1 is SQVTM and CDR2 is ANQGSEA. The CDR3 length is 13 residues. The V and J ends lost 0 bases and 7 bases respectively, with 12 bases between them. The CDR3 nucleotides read TGCAGCGTTGAAGAAGGACAGTCCGGGACCCAGTACTTC. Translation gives CSVEEGQSGTQYF. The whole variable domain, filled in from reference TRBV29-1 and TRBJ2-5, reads SAVISQKPSRDICQRGTSLTIQCQVDSQVTMMFWYRQQPGQSLTLIATANQGSEATYESGFVIDKFPISRPNLTFSTLTVSNMSPEDSSIYLCSVEEGQSGTQYFGPGTRLLVL.

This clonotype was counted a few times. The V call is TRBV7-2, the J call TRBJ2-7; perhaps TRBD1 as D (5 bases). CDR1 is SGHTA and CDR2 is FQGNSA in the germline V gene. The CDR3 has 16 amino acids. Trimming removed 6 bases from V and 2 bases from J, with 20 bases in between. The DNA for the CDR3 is TGTGCCAGCAGTTTTGTATCCCCTTCAGGGACCTACGAGCAGTACTTC. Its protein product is CASSFVSPSGTYEQYF.

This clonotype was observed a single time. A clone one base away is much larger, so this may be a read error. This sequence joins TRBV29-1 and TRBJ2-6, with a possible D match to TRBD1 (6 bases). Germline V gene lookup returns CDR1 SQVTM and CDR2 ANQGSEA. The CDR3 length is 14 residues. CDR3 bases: TGCAGCGTTGCAGGGGTCTCTGGGACCAACGTCCTGACTTTC. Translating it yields CSVAGVSGTNVLTF.

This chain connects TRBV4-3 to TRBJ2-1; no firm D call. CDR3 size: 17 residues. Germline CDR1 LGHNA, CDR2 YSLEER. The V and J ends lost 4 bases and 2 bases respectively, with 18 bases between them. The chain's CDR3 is CASSRDMEGNPYNEQFF. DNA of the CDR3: TGCGCCAGCAGCCGAGATATGGAAGGAAACCCCTACAATGAGCAGTTCTTC.

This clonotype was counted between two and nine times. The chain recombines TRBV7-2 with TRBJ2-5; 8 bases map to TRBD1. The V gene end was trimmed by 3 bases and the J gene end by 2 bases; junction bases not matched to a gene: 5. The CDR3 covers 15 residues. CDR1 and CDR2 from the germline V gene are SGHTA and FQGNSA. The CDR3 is CASSFQGARQETQYF. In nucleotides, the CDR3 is TGTGCCAGCAGCTTCCAGGGGGCCAGGCAAGAGACCCAGTACTTC.

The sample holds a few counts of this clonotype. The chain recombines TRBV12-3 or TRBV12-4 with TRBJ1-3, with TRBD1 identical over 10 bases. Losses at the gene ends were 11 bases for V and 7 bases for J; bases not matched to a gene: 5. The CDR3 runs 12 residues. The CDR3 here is CAGGDRGNTIYF. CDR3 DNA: TGTGCCGGCGGGGACAGGGGTAACACCATATATTTT.